A single sample is the source of the 21 T cell receptor beta chains below, sequenced in a study of a mutant IDH1 vaccine in newly diagnosed glioma. Specified time point: week 47, end of study. The content of each vaccine dose was 300 ug of mutant IDH1 20-mer peptide, and topical imiquimod accompanied it. Method: immunoSEQ multiplex PCR; TCRdb's copy keeps in-frame clones and lacks some. The sample consists of 30,000 to 40,000 clones, 85% to 90% of them appearing once. These receptors are not linked to any known antigen. This specimen consisted of PBMCs, obtained from a glioma patient whose treatment included an IDH1 peptide vaccine. These receptors were collected from a woman younger than 45 with glioma.

CDR3 sequence: CASSTDSFYEQYF. The CDR3 DNA is TGTGCCAGCAGTACTGACAGTTTCTACGAGCAGTACTTC. J is TRBJ2-7 and V is TRBV5-6, with D perhaps TRBD1 (5 bases). The CDR3 has 13 residues. Trimming took 5 bases from V and 3 from J, leaving 12 bases between them. Germline CDR1 and CDR2: SGHDT and YYEEEE. Variable domain in full (rest from reference TRBV5-6 and TRBJ2-7): DAGVTQSPTHLIKTRGQQVTLRCSPKSGHDTVSWYQQALGQGPQFIFQYYEEEERQRGNFPDRFSGHQFPNYSSELNVNALLLGDSALYLCASSTDSFYEQYFGPGTRLTVT.

This chain links TRBV18 with TRBJ2-7; TRBD1 matches at 9 bases. CDR1 and CDR2 from the germline V gene are KGHSH and LQKENI. The CDR3 spans 14 residues. Germline trimming cut 4 bases from V and 2 bases from J; bases unmatched to any gene: 3. DNA of the CDR3: TGTGCCAGCTCACTCGGGACAGGGCCCTACGAGCAGTACTTC. Protein sequence: CASSLGTGPYEQYF.

The V gene is TRBV5-4, the J gene TRBJ1-6; D call uncertain. Germline values: CDR1 SGHNT, CDR2 YYREEE (reference sequence). With 4 bases removed from V and 3 bases from J, the gap between germline ends came to 8 bases. The CDR3 is made up of 14 amino acids. CDR3 bases: TGTGCCAGCAGCGTCGACGGCTATAATTCACCCCTCCACTTT. It yields the protein CASSVDGYNSPLHF.

The chain joins TRBV5-8 to TRBJ1-4; perhaps TRBD1 as D (5 bases). The V end lost 4 bases, the J end lost 5 bases, and 12 bases lay between the germline ends. Germline V gene data show CDR1 as SGHTS and CDR2 as YDEGEE. CDR3 length equals 14 residues. CDR3 in amino acids: CASSLGDKNEKLFF. The CDR3 DNA is TGTGCCAGCAGCCTGGGGGATAAGAATGAAAAACTGTTTTTT. Full variable domain (rest looked up from reference TRBV5-8 and TRBJ1-4): EAGVTQSPTHLIKTRGQQATLRCSPISGHTSVYWYQQALGLGLQFLLWYDEGEERNRGNFPPRFSGRQFPNYSSELNVNALELEDSALYLCASSLGDKNEKLFFGSGTQLSVL.

This chain connects TRBV6-4 to TRBJ2-7; D gene unclear. CDR1 and CDR2 (germline): MRHNA, SNTAGT. V lost 8 bases to trimming and J lost 6 bases, with 8 bases between them. CDR3 length equals 10 residues. CDR3 in DNA: TGTGCCAGCCGAGTCATCGAGCAGTACTTC. It specifies CASRVIEQYF.

The chain joins TRBV30 to TRBJ1-1; 8 bases match TRBD1. Germline-derived CDR1 and CDR2 are GTSNPN and SVGIG (reference sequence). CDR3 length: 15 amino acids. Trimming removed 2 bases from V and 10 bases from J; junction bases left unmatched: 15. CDR3 region: CAWSLPDRVAGGAFF. In DNA, the CDR3 is TGTGCCTGGAGTCTCCCGGACAGGGTCGCAGGAGGAGCTTTCTTT.

The rearrangement links TRBV5-4 to TRBJ2-3; D not resolved. Trimming took off 2 bases at V and 5 bases at J, with 6 bases between the two ends. Germline loops: CDR1 SGHNT, CDR2 YYREEE (reference sequence). The CDR3 contains 12 residues. Written as DNA, the CDR3 is TGTGCCAGCAGCTTAGGGATAGATACGCAGTATTTT. It is translated as CASSLGIDTQYF.

The V gene is TRBV5-4, the J gene TRBJ1-1; no clear D. The CDR3 totals 15 residues. Germline CDR1 SGHNT, CDR2 YYREEE (reference sequence). Trimming took off 2 bases at V and 1 base at J, with 12 bases between the two ends. The CDR3 reads CASSFPTGGNTEAFF. CDR3 nucleotide sequence: TGTGCCAGCAGCTTTCCCACTGGAGGGAACACTGAAGCTTTCTTT.

The CDR3 here is CASSGKSGHKDTQYF. The CDR3 bases are TGTGCCAGCAGCGGCAAATCGGGACACAAAGATACGCAGTATTTT. The J gene is TRBJ2-3, the V gene TRBV7-2, with D tentatively TRBD1 (6 bases). V was trimmed by 5 bases and J by 5 bases, leaving 17 bases between them. In germline, CDR1 is SGHTA, CDR2 FQGNSA. This CDR3 comprises 15 residues.

This chain connects TRBV10-3 to TRBJ2-7; TRBD2 matches 9 bases. Germline CDR1 is ENHRY and CDR2 is SYGVKD. CDR3 size: 16 residues. Trimming at V came to 0 bases and at J to 4 bases, leaving 7 bases not matched to a gene. This chain's CDR3 is CAISESPWRGGYEQYF. CDR3 in DNA: TGTGCCATCAGTGAGTCGCCCTGGCGGGGGGGTTACGAGCAGTACTTC.

The J gene is TRBJ2-1, the V gene TRBV5-6; 7 positions match TRBD1. The length of the CDR3 is 14 residues. Germline trimming cut 4 bases from V and 6 bases from J; bases unmatched to any gene: 7. CDR1 and CDR2 from the germline V gene are SGHDT and YYEEEE. CDR3 region: CASSLTGTFNEQFF. CDR3 DNA: TGTGCCAGCAGCCTGACAGGGACATTCAATGAGCAGTTCTTC. Full variable domain (rest looked up from reference TRBV5-6 and TRBJ2-1): DAGVTQSPTHLIKTRGQQVTLRCSPKSGHDTVSWYQQALGQGPQFIFQYYEEEERQRGNFPDRFSGHQFPNYSSELNVNALLLGDSALYLCASSLTGTFNEQFFGPGTRLTVL.

V gene TRBV6-1 combines with J gene TRBJ2-7; unclear D gene. Per the germline V gene, CDR1 is MNHNS and CDR2 is SASEGT. The CDR3 length is 13 residues. V lost 2 bases, J lost 5 bases, and 10 bases lay in between. CDR3 nucleotides: TGTGCCAGCAGTGAAAGGTTGAAGGACGAGCAGTACTTC. It translates to CASSERLKDEQYF.

The chain uses TRBV5-1 and TRBJ2-7; perhaps TRBD2 as D (6 bases). Trimming cost V 1 base and J 3 bases, with 14 bases left between them. Germline values: CDR1 SGHRS, CDR2 YFSETQ. This CDR3 has 15 residues. DNA of the CDR3: TGCGCCAGCAGCTTGTTTGCGGGGATCGGCTACGAGCAGTACTTC. Encoded protein: CASSLFAGIGYEQYF.

The chain is built from TRBV2 and TRBJ2-6; D is uncertain. Per germline, CDR1 SNHLY and CDR2 FYNNEI. The CDR3 sequence is 16 residues long. V dropped 0 bases and J dropped 4 bases, with 10 bases sitting between them. The CDR3 protein is CASSEALQPGANVLTF. The CDR3 DNA sequence: TGTGCCAGCAGTGAAGCGCTTCAGCCAGGGGCCAACGTCCTGACTTTC.

The chain employs TRBV19 and TRBJ2-7, with D maybe TRBD1 (7 bases). The CDR3 is 13 residues long. The ends were cut back, 10 bases at V and 3 bases at J, with 16 bases in the middle. The germline CDR1 and CDR2 sequences are LNHDA and SQIVND (reference sequence). CDR3 nucleotide sequence: TGTGCCACCGGAGGGGGCGTCCGCTACGAGCAGTACTTC. Its protein is CATGGGVRYEQYF.

The chain employs TRBV4-3 and TRBJ2-5; 8 bases agree with TRBD2. Germline trimming cut 0 bases from V and 6 bases from J; bases unmatched to any gene: 9. There are 16 residues in the CDR3. In germline, CDR1 is LGHNA, CDR2 YSLEER. Here the CDR3 DNA reads TGCGCCAGCAGCCAAGAAGGTAGCGGGGAGGGAAAGACCCAGTACTTC. This gives the protein CASSQEGSGEGKTQYF.

This chain links TRBV23-1 with TRBJ1-1; a possible D gene is TRBD1 (6 bases). TRBV23-1 is an open reading frame whose function is uncertain. V shed 0 bases and J shed 12 bases, with 17 bases lying between them. This CDR3 comprises 14 residues. The CDR3: CASSQSKRGAGTFF. For the CDR3, the DNA is TGCGCCAGCAGTCAATCGAAACGGGGGGCGGGTACTTTCTTT.

The rearrangement joins TRBV2 to TRBJ1-5; D is uncertain. V lost 6 bases to trimming and J lost 1 base, with 4 bases between them. CDR1 is SNHLY and CDR2 is FYNNEI in the germline V gene. The CDR3 runs 12 residues. The CDR3 DNA reads TGTGCCAGCAGGGACAGCAATCAGCCCCAGCATTTT. Amino acids: CASRDSNQPQHF.

This chain connects TRBV9 to TRBJ2-7; D remains unclear. The CDR3 length is 13 residues. V dropped 3 bases and J dropped 0 bases, with 7 bases sitting between them. In germline, CDR1 is SGDLS, CDR2 YYNGEE. The CDR3 DNA follows: TGTGCCAGCAGCGCAGCCAACTCCTACGAGCAGTACTTC. This translates into CASSAANSYEQYF.

CDR3: CASSLVRAGDGTEAFF. In nucleotides, the CDR3 is TGTGCCAGCAGCTTAGTGAGGGCAGGGGATGGGACTGAAGCTTTCTTT. The chain joins TRBV7-9 to TRBJ1-1; D possibly corresponds to TRBD1 (6 bases). The germline V gene has CDR1 SEHNR and CDR2 FQNEAQ (reference sequence). V was trimmed by 1 base and J by 5 bases, leaving 17 bases between them. This CDR3 is built from 16 residues.

The chain recombines TRBV5-5 with TRBJ2-1; no definite D call. The V end was cut by 2 bases, the J end by 2 bases, with 11 bases between. The length of the CDR3 is 15 residues. Germline V gives CDR1 SGHKS, CDR2 YYEKEE (reference sequence). CDR3: CASSLDPSAYNEQFF. As DNA, the CDR3 is TGTGCCAGCAGCTTAGACCCCAGCGCCTACAATGAGCAGTTCTTC.